Presented here are 5 T cell receptor beta chains from one specimen sequenced in a study of T cell repertoires in cytomegalovirus infection. TCRdb re-derived calls from the reads in MiXCR, one entry per CDR3 protein. Among 200,000 or so distinct CDR3 sequences, roughly a fifth were seen once, and the ten largest hold approximately 3%. The specimen was PBMCs. The receptor source for this set is a human donor in good health (CMV status not recorded). Some clones in this sample may be carry-over from other donors' samples.

This clonotype was seen ten or more times. V is TRBV20-1 and J is TRBJ2-5, with 11 bases that match TRBD2. V trimming: 1 base; J trimming: 5 bases; junction bases outside the gene matches: 6. There are 15 residues in the CDR3. Germline loops: CDR1 DFQATT, CDR2 SNEGSKA (reference sequence). The CDR3 protein is CSARVLAGVGETQYF. The DNA of the CDR3 is TGCAGTGCTAGAGTACTAGCGGGAGTAGGGGAGACCCAGTACTTC.

This clonotype was detected a few times. CDR3 nucleotide sequence: TGTGCCAGCAGTGGTTTCCGGGACAGTTTCTCAGAGACCCAGTACTTC. Translating gives CASSGFRDSFSETQYF. The J gene is TRBJ2-5, the V gene TRBV6-5, with 7 nucleotides matching TRBD1. The CDR3 contains 16 residues. CDR1 and CDR2 from the germline V gene are MNHEY and SVGAGI. V lost 5 bases to trimming and J lost 4 bases; unmatched junction nucleotides: 13.

V usage is TRBV6-5 and J usage is TRBJ2-1; 8 bases map to TRBD2. V lost 2 bases to trimming and J lost 0 bases; unmatched junction nucleotides: 9. The germline V gene encodes CDR1 MNHEY and CDR2 SVGAGI. The CDR3 contains 18 residues. The CDR3 reads CASSYARGRGASYNEQFF. CDR3 sequence (DNA): TGTGCCAGCAGTTACGCGCGGGGGCGGGGGGCCTCCTACAATGAGCAGTTCTTC.

This clonotype has at least ten counts. The chain carries TRBV7-9 and TRBJ1-2, with D possibly matching TRBD1 (5 bases). CDR1 SEHNR and CDR2 FQNEAQ come from the germline V gene (reference sequence). V was clipped by 9 bases and J by 8 bases, with 19 bases between them. This CDR3 comprises 13 residues. The DNA of the CDR3 is TGTGCCAGTAAGGACGGAGCCGGGGGAGGCTACACCTTC. It codes for CASKDGAGGGYTF.

The chain carries TRBV19 and TRBJ2-7; D unresolved. This CDR3 contains 12 residues. V was trimmed by 6 bases and J by 4 bases, leaving 10 bases between them. Germline CDR1 reads LNHDA; CDR2 reads SQIVND (reference sequence). CDR3 amino acids: CASSAPGYEQYF. As DNA, the CDR3 is TGTGCCAGTAGCGCCCCCGGGTACGAGCAGTACTTC.